The 29 T cell receptor beta chains presented below share a single source sample, sequenced in a study of T cell responses to AZD1222 COVID-19 vaccine. The repertoire was sequenced with immunoSEQ multiplex PCR; TCRdb's copy has only in-frame clones and lacks some. This table has 140,000 to 150,000 clones, 91% appearing once. The sample in question was peripheral blood, obtained 28 days after the second dose of the MenACWY control vaccine. The receptors were gathered from an adult who received the MenACWY meningococcal vaccine as a control.

The V gene is TRBV6-1, the J gene TRBJ2-5; no firm D call. Germline values: CDR1 MNHNS, CDR2 SASEGT. V was shortened by 8 bases and J by 0 bases, with 10 bases between the two germline ends. The CDR3 loop spans 13 amino acids. CDR3 coding DNA: TGTGCCAGCCTCTTACCGGACCAAGAGACCCAGTACTTC. Its translation: CASLLPDQETQYF.

The chain's CDR3 is CASSFAERKTQYF. The CDR3, as DNA: TGCGCCAGCAGCTTTGCAGAGCGGAAGACCCAGTACTTC. The chain carries TRBV5-1 and TRBJ2-5; a possible D gene is TRBD2 (5 bases). CDR3 length equals 13 residues. Germline V lookup: CDR1 SGHRS, CDR2 YFSETQ. V dropped 2 bases and J dropped 6 bases, with 11 bases sitting between them.

The J gene is TRBJ1-3, the V gene TRBV5-1, with D possibly TRBD1 on 5 matching bases. Germline-derived CDR1 and CDR2 are SGHRS and YFSETQ. CDR3 length: 14 residues. Trimming shortened V by 4 bases and J by 0 bases, and 8 bases separated the two germline ends. As DNA, the CDR3 is TGCGCCAGCAGCGAGGACAACTCTGGAAACACCATATATTTT. Translated: CASSEDNSGNTIYF.

The chain couples TRBV2 to TRBJ1-2; 7 nucleotides agree with TRBD1. The CDR3 length is 15 residues. Germline V gives CDR1 SNHLY, CDR2 FYNNEI. V trimming: 8 bases; J trimming: 4 bases; junction bases outside the gene matches: 13. The chain's CDR3 is CASGQGEVGFYGYTF. For the CDR3, the DNA is TGTGCCAGCGGGCAGGGGGAAGTCGGGTTCTATGGCTACACCTTC.

Here the CDR3 DNA reads TGTGCCTGGAGTAAGAAGGAGGGTTCAGATACGCAGTATTTT. Translation gives CAWSKKEGSDTQYF. The chain combines TRBV30 with TRBJ2-3, with a tentative D call TRBD2 (6 bases). CDR1 and CDR2 (germline): GTSNPN, SVGIG (reference sequence). The V end was cut by 2 bases, the J end by 4 bases, with 13 bases between. CDR3 size: 14 residues.

The J gene is TRBJ2-3, the V gene TRBV28, with 9 bases that match TRBD2. The CDR3 length is 15 residues. Germline lookup yields CDR1 MDHEN and CDR2 SYDVKM. V lost 5 bases to trimming and J lost 3 bases; unmatched junction nucleotides: 6. CDR3 sequence reads: CASSEAGGLTDTQYF. The CDR3 DNA follows: TGTGCCAGCAGTGAGGCGGGAGGGTTGACAGATACGCAGTATTTT. The full variable domain, with the rest looked up from reference TRBV28 and TRBJ2-3, is DVKVTQSSRYLVKRTGEKVFLECVQDMDHENMFWYRQDPGLGLRLIYFSYDVKMKEKGDIPEGYSVSREKKERFSLILESASTNQTSMYLCASSEAGGLTDTQYFGPGTRLTVL.

The chain has TRBV19 and TRBJ2-1, with 10 positions matching TRBD1. Germline CDR1 and CDR2: LNHDA and SQIVND (reference sequence). Trimming removed 3 bases from V and 5 bases from J; junction bases left unmatched: 7. The CDR3 covers 16 residues. CDR3 region: CASSMAGTGEDNEQFF. The CDR3 nucleotides read TGTGCCAGTAGTATGGCCGGGACAGGGGAAGACAATGAGCAGTTCTTC.

This clone showed up just once. The chain recombines TRBV19 with TRBJ2-3; D could derive from TRBD1 or TRBD2 (5 bases each). The CDR3 consists of 15 residues. V was clipped by 5 bases and J by 8 bases, with 20 bases between them. Germline-derived CDR1 and CDR2 are LNHDA and SQIVND (reference sequence). This chain's CDR3 is CASSRPGPGVGTQYF. The DNA for the CDR3 is TGTGCCAGTAGTCGCCCGGGACCCGGGGTGGGTACGCAGTATTTT.

A remark on this clone: One junction end disagrees with the germline gene, perhaps due to a read error. The rearrangement uses TRBV11-2 and TRBJ2-5; no reliable D call. CDR3 length: 15 residues. In germline, CDR1 is SGHAT, CDR2 FQNNGV. CDR3 loop: CANSFWGGLQETQYF. In nucleotides, the CDR3 is TGTGCCAACAGCTTTTGGGGTGGGCTACAAGAGACCCAGTACTTC.

This clone occurred a few times. This chain links TRBV28 with TRBJ1-5; D gene ambiguous. Germline V lookup: CDR1 MDHEN, CDR2 SYDVKM. V was shortened by 3 bases and J by 0 bases, with 33 bases between the two germline ends. This CDR3 region has 23 residues. The CDR3 nucleotides read TGTGCCAGCAGTTTTTCGGTCGCAGGCTTCCGGTCGCGTCGACCCTATAGCAATCAGCCCCAGCATTTT. Amino acids: CASSFSVAGFRSRRPYSNQPQHF.

This clone was counted once. This sequence joins TRBV24-1 and TRBJ2-1; D is unclear. The V end was cut by 10 bases, the J end by 7 bases, with 10 bases between. The V gene's germline CDR1 is KGHDR and CDR2 SFDVKD. The CDR3 totals 11 residues. The chain's CDR3 is CATSRLNEQFF. The CDR3 bases are TGTGCCACGAGCCGACTTAATGAGCAGTTCTTC.

J is TRBJ1-3 and V is TRBV19, with 7 bases fitting TRBD1. Germline V gene sequence: CDR1 LNHDA, CDR2 SQIVND (reference sequence). The CDR3 covers 15 residues. V gave up 7 bases and J gave up 4 bases; unmatched junction bases: 10. The CDR3 spells CASTPQQGTGNTIYF. CDR3 bases: TGTGCCAGTACCCCCCAACAGGGGACCGGAAACACCATATATTTT.

The rearrangement joins TRBV7-2 to TRBJ2-6; D unresolved. V lost 2 bases, J lost 0 bases, and 5 bases lay in between. The CDR3 loop spans 15 amino acids. Germline V gene lookup returns CDR1 SGHTA and CDR2 FQGNSA. The CDR3 sequence is CASSLSRSGANVLTF. CDR3 coding DNA: TGTGCCAGCAGCTTAAGCCGCTCTGGGGCCAACGTCCTGACTTTC.

This sequence joins TRBV11-3 and TRBJ1-1; 8 positions agree with TRBD1. This CDR3 spans 13 amino acids. V was clipped by 5 bases and J by 7 bases; unmatched bases: 6. Per the germline V gene, CDR1 is SGHNT and CDR2 is YENEEA. The DNA of the CDR3 is TGTGCCAGCAGCCCCGGGACAGGCCTTGAAGCTTTCTTT. Amino acid sequence: CASSPGTGLEAFF.

The J gene is TRBJ2-3, the V gene TRBV6-5; the D gene is possibly TRBD1 (5 bases). This CDR3 has 14 amino acids. The germline V gene has CDR1 MNHEY and CDR2 SVGAGI. Trimming took 6 bases from V and 1 from J, leaving 11 bases between them. CDR3 protein: CASRPGAGTDTQYF. In DNA form, the CDR3 reads TGTGCCAGCAGACCTGGGGCGGGCACAGATACGCAGTATTTT.

The chain has TRBV30 and TRBJ1-6; the D is unclear. V shed 2 bases and J shed 6 bases, with 11 bases lying between them. This CDR3 spans 14 amino acids. Germline CDR1 and CDR2: GTSNPN and SVGIG (reference sequence). The CDR3 sequence is CAWSRALSNSPLHF. The CDR3 coding sequence is TGTGCCTGGAGTCGGGCTCTCAGTAATTCACCCCTCCACTTT.

This chain links TRBV11-1 with TRBJ1-2; D is perhaps TRBD1 (5 bases). The CDR3 is 13 residues long. V was cut by 11 bases and J by 5 bases, with 18 bases left in between. Germline CDR1 reads SGHAT; CDR2 reads FQDESV (reference sequence). CDR3 loop: CAQPGRVPYGYTF. For the CDR3, the DNA is TGTGCCCAACCCGGCAGGGTCCCTTATGGCTACACCTTC.

In regard to this clone: One end of the junction varies from germline; a read error may be responsible. The chain uses TRBV7-7 and TRBJ2-7; no firm D call. CDR1 and CDR2 from the germline V gene are SSHAT and FNYEAQ (reference sequence). There are 11 residues in the CDR3. The CDR3 DNA reads as TGTGCTAGCAGCTTTACCTACGAGCAGTACTTC. It is translated as CASSFTYEQYF.

The chain has TRBV20-1 and TRBJ2-1; 10 bases fit TRBD2. The CDR3 has 13 residues. Germline CDR1 is DFQATT and CDR2 is SNEGSKA (reference sequence). V dropped 3 bases and J dropped 12; count of bases not matched to a gene: 8. CDR3 nucleotides: TGCAGTGCTAGTGGGCTAGCGGGAGTGTTGCAGTTCTTC. Translated, it gives CSASGLAGVLQFF.

V is TRBV20-1 and J is TRBJ2-7; TRBD2 might be the D (6 bases). This CDR3 is built from 14 residues. V lost 3 bases, J lost 2 bases, and 14 bases lay in between. Germline V gene lookup returns CDR1 DFQATT and CDR2 SNEGSKA (reference sequence). The CDR3 DNA reads TGCAGTGCTAGTCGGTTAGCGGCCGCCTACGAGCAGTACTTC. As protein: CSASRLAAAYEQYF.

The rearrangement uses TRBV6-2 or TRBV6-3 and TRBJ2-2; D is ambiguous. This CDR3 comprises 12 residues. Looked up from germline, CDR1 is MNHEY and CDR2 is SVGEGT. V was clipped by 4 bases and J by 7 bases, with 7 bases between them. CDR3 region: CASSFRGGELFF. CDR3 coding DNA: TGTGCCAGCAGTTTCAGAGGCGGGGAGCTGTTTTTT.

This chain links TRBV2 with TRBJ1-3; D possibly corresponds to TRBD1 (5 bases). Germline V gene lookup returns CDR1 SNHLY and CDR2 FYNNEI. Trimming stripped 2 bases from V and 0 bases from J, with 8 bases between. CDR3 length equals 15 residues. The CDR3 bases are TGTGCCAGCAGTGAACGACAGTTCTCTGGAAACACCATATATTTT. It encodes CASSERQFSGNTIYF.

This clone was recorded a few times. J is TRBJ1-2 and V is TRBV11-2; 7 bases agree with TRBD1. This CDR3 spans 14 amino acids. V shed 3 bases and J 3 bases; nucleotides not matched to a gene: 4. The germline V gene has CDR1 SGHAT and CDR2 FQNNGV. The CDR3 loop reads CASSLTTGDYGYTF. The CDR3 nucleotides are TGTGCCAGCAGCTTGACCACAGGGGACTATGGCTACACCTTC.

The rearrangement links TRBV12-3 or TRBV12-4 to TRBJ2-3, with D uncertain. CDR3 length equals 11 residues. The ends were cut back, 8 bases at V and 6 bases at J, with 9 bases in the middle. CDR3 region: CASELKDTQYF. CDR3 in DNA: TGTGCCAGCGAGTTGAAGGATACGCAGTATTTT.

With regard to this clone: A junction end diverges from the germline sequence, so it may reflect a read error. The rearrangement joins TRBV19 to TRBJ1-1, with D possibly being TRBD1 (5 bases). The length of the CDR3 is 11 residues. Germline V gene lookup returns CDR1 LNHDA and CDR2 SQIVND (reference sequence). The CDR3 DNA reads TGTGCCAGTAGTGTAAGGGGAAGCAGGACCTTT. This encodes CASSVRGSRTF.

This chain links TRBV27 with TRBJ1-5; no clear D gene. Germline V gene sequence: CDR1 MNHEY, CDR2 SMNVEV (reference sequence). V lost 3 bases, J lost 9 bases, and 9 bases lay in between. The CDR3 has 12 amino acids. Written as DNA, the CDR3 is TGTGCCAGCAGTTTCCCGTCAGGGCCCCAGCATTTT. Amino acids: CASSFPSGPQHF.

The sample holds a few counts of this clone. This chain links TRBV10-1 with TRBJ2-5; 8 positions match TRBD2. The ends lost 4 bases at V and 1 base at J; junction bases unmatched: 5. Germline V gives CDR1 WNHNN, CDR2 SYGVQD (reference sequence). The CDR3 extends over 15 amino acids. The CDR3 region is CASSAGGRPQETQYF. As DNA, the CDR3 is TGCGCCAGCAGTGCAGGCGGGAGGCCCCAAGAGACCCAGTACTTC.

The chain couples TRBV18 to TRBJ1-4, with D possibly TRBD1 on 6 matching bases. V lost 0 bases to trimming and J lost 5 bases, with 10 bases between them. CDR1 is KGHSH and CDR2 is LQKENI in the germline V gene. The CDR3 length is 15 residues. CDR3 in DNA: TGTGCCAGCTCACCACCGGGACAACTAAATGAAAAACTGTTTTTT. This gives the protein CASSPPGQLNEKLFF.

The chain recombines TRBV24-1 with TRBJ1-3; D gene unclear. Germline CDR1 and CDR2: KGHDR and SFDVKD. Trimming left V 7 bases short and J 1 base short, with 10 bases between. This CDR3 has 14 amino acids. The CDR3 coding sequence is TGTGCCACCAGAGGGTCAGGATCTGGAAACACCATATATTTT. It is translated as CATRGSGSGNTIYF.